This TCR beta chain was retrieved from a study of identical twins. Each CDR3 protein is one row after TCRdb ran MiXCR on the 5' RACE reads. The repertoire has 510,000 or so distinct CDR3 sequences, about 16% of them found once; the top ten carry roughly 0.46%. The length of the CDR3 is 13 residues. V gave up 1 base and J gave up 4 bases, with 8 bases separating them. Germline V CDR1 and CDR2: DFQATT, SNEGSKA (reference sequence). The sample holds a few counts of this clonotype. Separately, the same data were catalogued under a study of yellow fever vaccine responses in identical twins.

The chain joins TRBV20-1 to TRBJ2-1; D unresolved. The sequenced sample consisted of CD4+ T cells sorted from blood. This TCR derives from a woman aged 18-35 years in good health. The CDR3 sequence is CSARGASYNEQFF. The CDR3 region has the DNA TGCAGTGCTAGAGGGGCTAGTTACAATGAGCAGTTCTTC.